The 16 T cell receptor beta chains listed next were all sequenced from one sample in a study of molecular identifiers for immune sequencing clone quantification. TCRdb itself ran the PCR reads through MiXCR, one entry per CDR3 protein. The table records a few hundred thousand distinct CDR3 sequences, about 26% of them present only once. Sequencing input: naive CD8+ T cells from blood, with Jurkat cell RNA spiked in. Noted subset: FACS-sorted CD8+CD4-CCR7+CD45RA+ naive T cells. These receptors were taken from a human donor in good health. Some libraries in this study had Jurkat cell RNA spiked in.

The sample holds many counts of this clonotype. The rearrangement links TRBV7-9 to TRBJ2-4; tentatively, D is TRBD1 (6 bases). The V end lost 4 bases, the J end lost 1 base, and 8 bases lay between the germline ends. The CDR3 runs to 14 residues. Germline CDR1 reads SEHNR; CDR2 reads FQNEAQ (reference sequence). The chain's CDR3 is CASSSTGAKNIQYF. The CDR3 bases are TGTGCCAGCAGCTCAACAGGGGCCAAAAACATTCAGTACTTC.

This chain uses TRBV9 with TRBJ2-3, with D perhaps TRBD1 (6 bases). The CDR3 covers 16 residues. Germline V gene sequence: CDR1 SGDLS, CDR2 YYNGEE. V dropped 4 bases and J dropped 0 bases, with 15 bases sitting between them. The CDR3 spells CASSTQGDASTDTQYF. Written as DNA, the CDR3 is TGTGCCAGCAGCACACAGGGAGACGCGAGCACAGATACGCAGTATTTT.

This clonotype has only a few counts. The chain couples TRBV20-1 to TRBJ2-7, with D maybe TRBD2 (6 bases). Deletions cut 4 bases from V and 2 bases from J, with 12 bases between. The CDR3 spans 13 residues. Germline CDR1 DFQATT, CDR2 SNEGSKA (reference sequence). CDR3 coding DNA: TGCAGTGCTAAGTCTAGCGAAACCTACGAGCAGTACTTC. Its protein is CSAKSSETYEQYF.

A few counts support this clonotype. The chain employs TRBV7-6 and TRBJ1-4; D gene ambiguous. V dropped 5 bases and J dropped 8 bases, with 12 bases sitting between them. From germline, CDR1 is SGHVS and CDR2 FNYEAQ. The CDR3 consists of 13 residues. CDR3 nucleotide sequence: TGTGCCAGCAGCGAATATATAGGGGAAAAACTGTTTTTT. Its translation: CASSEYIGEKLFF.

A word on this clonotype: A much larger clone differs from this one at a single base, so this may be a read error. The CDR3 DNA reads TGTGCCGGCAGCTTAGATATTAGCGGGGCTTACACAGATACGCAGTATTTT. Residues: CAGSLDISGAYTDTQYF. The rearrangement joins TRBV11-2 to TRBJ2-3; 8 bases line up with TRBD2. From germline, CDR1 is SGHAT and CDR2 FQNNGV. The CDR3 covers 17 residues.

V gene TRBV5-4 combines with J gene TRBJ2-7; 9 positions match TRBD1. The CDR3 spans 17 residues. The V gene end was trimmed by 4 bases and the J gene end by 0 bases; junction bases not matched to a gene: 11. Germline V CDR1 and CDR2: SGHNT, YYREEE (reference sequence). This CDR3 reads CASSPAPGTGSSYEQYF. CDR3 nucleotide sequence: TGTGCCAGCAGCCCCGCCCCCGGGACAGGGAGCTCCTACGAGCAGTACTTC.

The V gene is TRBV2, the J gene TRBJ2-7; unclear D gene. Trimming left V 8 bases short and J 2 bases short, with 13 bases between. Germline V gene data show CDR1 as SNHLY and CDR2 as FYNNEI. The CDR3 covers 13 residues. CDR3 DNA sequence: TGTGCCAGCGGCCGAAAGGAGACCTACGAGCAGTACTTC. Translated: CASGRKETYEQYF.

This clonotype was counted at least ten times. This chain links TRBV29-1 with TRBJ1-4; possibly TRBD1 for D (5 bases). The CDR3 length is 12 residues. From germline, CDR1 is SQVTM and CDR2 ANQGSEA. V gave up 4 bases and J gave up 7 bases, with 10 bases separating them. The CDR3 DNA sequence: TGCAGCGTTGCAGGGCTGGGTGAAAAACTGTTTTTT. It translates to CSVAGLGEKLFF.

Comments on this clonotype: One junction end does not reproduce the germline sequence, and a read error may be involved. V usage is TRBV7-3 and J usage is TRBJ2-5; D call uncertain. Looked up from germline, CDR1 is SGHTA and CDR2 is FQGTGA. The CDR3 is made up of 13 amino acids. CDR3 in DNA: TGTGCCTGCAGCTTATCGTACCAAGAGACCCAGTACTTC. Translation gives CACSLSYQETQYF. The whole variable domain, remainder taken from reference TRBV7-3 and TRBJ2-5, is GAGVSQTPSNKVTEKGKYVELRCDPISGHTALYWYRQSLGQGPEFLIYFQGTGAADDSGLPNDRFFAVRPEGSVSTLKIQRTERGDSAVYLCACSLSYQETQYFGPGTRLLVL.

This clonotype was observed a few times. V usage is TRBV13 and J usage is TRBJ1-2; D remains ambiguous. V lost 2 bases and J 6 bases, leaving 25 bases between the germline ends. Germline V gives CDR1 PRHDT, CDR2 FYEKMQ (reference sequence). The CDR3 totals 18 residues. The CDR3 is CASSLTGPSAPLTDGYTF. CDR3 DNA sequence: TGTGCCAGCAGCTTAACCGGGCCGAGCGCCCCCTTAACGGATGGCTACACCTTC.

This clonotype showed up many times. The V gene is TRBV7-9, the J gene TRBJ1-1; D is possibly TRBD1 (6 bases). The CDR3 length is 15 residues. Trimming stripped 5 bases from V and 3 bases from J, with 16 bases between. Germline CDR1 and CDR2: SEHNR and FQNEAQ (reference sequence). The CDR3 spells CASSPPTGYDTEAFF. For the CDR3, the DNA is TGTGCCAGCAGCCCACCAACAGGGTATGACACTGAAGCTTTCTTT.

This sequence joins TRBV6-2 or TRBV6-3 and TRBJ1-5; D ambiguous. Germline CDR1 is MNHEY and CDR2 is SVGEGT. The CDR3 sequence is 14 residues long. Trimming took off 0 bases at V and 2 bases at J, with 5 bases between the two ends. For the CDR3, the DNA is TGTGCCAGCAGTTACTCGGCGGGCAATCAGCCCCAGCATTTT. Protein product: CASSYSAGNQPQHF.

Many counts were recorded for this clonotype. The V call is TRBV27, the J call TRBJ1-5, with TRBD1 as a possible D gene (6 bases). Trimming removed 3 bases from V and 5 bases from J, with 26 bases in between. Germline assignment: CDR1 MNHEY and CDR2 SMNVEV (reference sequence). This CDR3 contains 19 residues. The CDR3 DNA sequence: TGTGCCAGCAGTTTGATAGGTCCGTATGGGGGGCGCAGCGATCAGCCCCAGCATTTT. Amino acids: CASSLIGPYGGRSDQPQHF.

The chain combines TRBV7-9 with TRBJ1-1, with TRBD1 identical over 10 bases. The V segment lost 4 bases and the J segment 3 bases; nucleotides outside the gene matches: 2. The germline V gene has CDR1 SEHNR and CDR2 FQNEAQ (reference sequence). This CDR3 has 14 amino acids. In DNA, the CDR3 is TGTGCCAGCAGCTCCGGGACAGGGGACACTGAAGCTTTCTTT. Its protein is CASSSGTGDTEAFF.

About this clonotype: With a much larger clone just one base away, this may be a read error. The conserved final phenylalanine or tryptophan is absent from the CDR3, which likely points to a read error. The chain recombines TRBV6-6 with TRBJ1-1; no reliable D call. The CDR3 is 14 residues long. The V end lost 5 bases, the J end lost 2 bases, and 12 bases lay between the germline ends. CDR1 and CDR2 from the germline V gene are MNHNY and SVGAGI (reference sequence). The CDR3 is CASSQTQGNTEAFL. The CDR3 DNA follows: TGTGCCAGCAGTCAGACCCAAGGAAACACTGAAGCTTTCCTT.

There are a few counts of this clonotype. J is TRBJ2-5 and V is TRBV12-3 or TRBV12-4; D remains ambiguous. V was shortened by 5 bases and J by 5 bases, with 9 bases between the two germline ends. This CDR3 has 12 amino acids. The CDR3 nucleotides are TGTGCCAGCAGTCCACGGGTGGAGACCCAGTACTTC. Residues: CASSPRVETQYF.